These 16 T cell receptor beta chains share one sample of origin, sequenced in a study of cytomegalovirus exposure and HLA in healthy donors. The method was immunoSEQ multiplex PCR; TCRdb's version includes in-frame clones alone and lacks a portion of them. This sample has about 180,000 clones, with about 85% found just once. The sample was PBMCs. These TCRs come from a man aged 18 to 29 in good health and CMV-seropositive.

The chain uses TRBV4-1 and TRBJ2-7, with 9 bases fitting TRBD2. J gave up 4 bases and V 4 bases, and 14 bases lay outside the gene matches. CDR1 and CDR2 (germline): MGHRA, YSYEKL. CDR3 length equals 17 residues. CDR3 sequence reads: CASSPGQGAGGGYEQYF. The CDR3 DNA sequence: TGCGCCAGCAGCCCGGGTCAGGGAGCGGGAGGAGGGTACGAGCAGTACTTC.

The rearrangement links TRBV14 to TRBJ2-7; 9 bases fit TRBD1. Per germline, CDR1 SGHDN and CDR2 FVKESK. The CDR3 runs 15 residues. Trimming removed 5 bases from V and 5 bases from J; junction bases left unmatched: 10. The CDR3 loop is CASSFSRTGVDEQYF. DNA of the CDR3: TGTGCCAGCAGCTTTTCTCGGACAGGGGTTGACGAGCAGTACTTC.

This clone occurred a few times. V is TRBV7-9 and J is TRBJ1-2; the D gene is possibly TRBD1 (5 bases). V gave up 1 base and J gave up 3 bases, with 12 bases separating them. The V gene's germline CDR1 is SEHNR and CDR2 FQNEAQ (reference sequence). The CDR3 covers 15 residues. The CDR3 protein is CASSLGRGGDYGYTF. CDR3 bases: TGTGCCAGCAGCTTAGGACGTGGGGGGGACTATGGCTACACCTTC.

Only one count was recorded for this clone. This chain joins TRBV7-2 and TRBJ2-7, with 8 positions matching TRBD1. CDR1 is SGHTA and CDR2 is FQGNSA in the germline V gene. Trimming took 4 bases from V and 1 from J; bases not matched to a gene: 6. The CDR3 is 15 amino acids. The DNA of the CDR3 is TGTGCCAGCAGCTCATTGACAGGGGCTTCCTACGAGCAGTACTTC. Its protein product is CASSSLTGASYEQYF.

The chain employs TRBV27 and TRBJ2-1; no firm D call. Trimming stripped 4 bases from V and 0 bases from J, with 7 bases between. The CDR3 contains 14 residues. The germline CDR1 and CDR2 sequences are MNHEY and SMNVEV (reference sequence). The CDR3 is CASSSRDSYNEQFF. For the CDR3, the DNA is TGTGCCAGCAGTTCCCGAGACTCCTACAATGAGCAGTTCTTC.

The chain uses TRBV5-6 and TRBJ1-1, with D unresolved. Trimming took off 5 bases at V and 6 bases at J, with 23 bases between the two ends. CDR1 is SGHDT, CDR2 YYEEEE, per germline. The CDR3 sequence is 16 residues long. CDR3 loop: CASSLAAQRAFAEAFF. CDR3 DNA: TGTGCCAGCAGTCTTGCGGCGCAGAGAGCTTTTGCTGAAGCTTTCTTT.

This clone was detected a few times. The chain links TRBV7-9 to TRBJ2-2; D gene ambiguous. Trimming took 6 bases from V and 2 from J, leaving 4 bases between them. The germline CDR1 and CDR2 sequences are SEHNR and FQNEAQ (reference sequence). The CDR3 consists of 12 residues. The DNA for the CDR3 is TGTGCCAGCAGACTTAACACCGGGGAGCTGTTTTTT. It codes for CASRLNTGELFF.

The chain links TRBV27 to TRBJ1-5, with D unclear. Trimming took 2 bases from V and 6 from J, leaving 14 bases between them. Germline loops: CDR1 MNHEY, CDR2 SMNVEV (reference sequence). This CDR3 region has 15 residues. The CDR3 here is CASSLSLSEIQPQHF. The CDR3 DNA reads as TGTGCCAGCAGTTTAAGTTTATCCGAGATTCAGCCCCAGCATTTT.

The V and J genes are TRBV13 and TRBJ2-7, with 8 bases lining up with TRBD1. The J segment lost 3 bases and the V segment lost 5 bases, leaving 15 bases of the junction unmatched. The CDR3 spans 17 residues. From germline, CDR1 is PRHDT and CDR2 FYEKMQ (reference sequence). CDR3 amino acids: CASSRKDRVPQHYEQYF. The CDR3 region has the DNA TGTGCCAGCAGCCGAAAGGACAGGGTACCTCAACACTACGAGCAGTACTTC.

The chain joins TRBV28 to TRBJ2-5; tentative D call: TRBD2 (5 bases). The CDR3 contains 15 residues. Germline V CDR1 and CDR2: MDHEN, SYDVKM. V was clipped by 3 bases and J by 5 bases, with 16 bases between them. The CDR3 here is CASSFPTSLSETQYF. The DNA of the CDR3 is TGTGCCAGCAGTTTTCCTACTAGTCTCTCCGAGACCCAGTACTTC.

Only one count was recorded for this clone. This sequence joins TRBV5-1 and TRBJ2-3, with 7 bases identical to TRBD2. The germline gives CDR1 SGHRS, CDR2 YFSETQ. V lost 4 bases to trimming and J lost 5 bases; unmatched junction nucleotides: 10. The CDR3 sequence is 15 residues long. CDR3 in amino acids: CASSPMGGGRDTQYF. The CDR3 bases are TGCGCCAGCAGCCCCATGGGGGGGGGAAGAGATACGCAGTATTTT. Using reference TRBV5-1 and TRBJ2-3 for the parts outside the CDR3, the full variable domain is KAGVTQTPRYLIKTRGQQVTLSCSPISGHRSVSWYQQTPGQGLQFLFEYFSETQRNKGNFPGRFSGRQFSNSRSEMNVSTLELGDSALYLCASSPMGGGRDTQYFGPGTRLTVL.

In its sample, this clone was seen a few times. CDR3 sequence (DNA): TGTGCCAGCAGCTTAGATGACAGGGGATATGGCTACACCTTC. This translates into CASSLDDRGYGYTF. The chain is built from TRBV11-3 and TRBJ1-2, with TRBD1 matching 8 bases. Germline V gene data show CDR1 as SGHNT and CDR2 as YENEEA. The CDR3 runs 14 residues. Trimming cost V 0 bases and J 5 bases; bases outside gene matches: 2.

The chain joins TRBV30 to TRBJ2-7, with 12 bases aligning to TRBD1. Trimming at V came to 4 bases and at J to 2 bases, leaving 12 bases not matched to a gene. Germline V CDR1 and CDR2: GTSNPN, SVGIG (reference sequence). The CDR3 extends over 17 amino acids. CDR3 DNA sequence: TGTGCCTGGAAGCCCCTGATGTGGGACAGGGGGCCCTACGAGCAGTACTTC. It yields the protein CAWKPLMWDRGPYEQYF.

The gene calls are TRBV19 and TRBJ2-5; 10 bases fit TRBD2. Losses at the gene ends were 5 bases for V and 4 bases for J; bases not matched to a gene: 7. The CDR3 has 15 amino acids. Germline CDR1 LNHDA, CDR2 SQIVND (reference sequence). The CDR3: CASSPLAGVGETQYF. CDR3 nucleotide sequence: TGTGCCAGTAGTCCCCTAGCGGGAGTAGGAGAGACCCAGTACTTC. The whole variable domain, remainder taken from reference TRBV19 and TRBJ2-5, is DGGITQSPKYLFRKEGQNVTLSCEQNLNHDAMYWYRQDPGQGLRLIYYSQIVNDFQKGDIAEGYSVSREKKESFPLTVTSAQKNPTAFYLCASSPLAGVGETQYFGPGTRLLVL.

The chain employs TRBV27 and TRBJ2-2; D uncertain. The CDR3 is 14 residues long. The V end was cut by 7 bases, the J end by 0 bases, with 9 bases between. Per the germline V gene, CDR1 is MNHEY and CDR2 is SMNVEV (reference sequence). The DNA of the CDR3 is TGTGCCAGCACCACCGGTCCGAACACCGGGGAGCTGTTTTTT. Its protein product is CASTTGPNTGELFF.

The chain employs TRBV2 and TRBJ1-1; TRBD1 agrees at 8 bases. From germline, CDR1 is SNHLY and CDR2 FYNNEI. The CDR3 sequence is 14 residues long. V shed 8 bases and J 4 bases; nucleotides not matched to a gene: 9. As DNA, the CDR3 is TGTGCCAGCTATACGGGACAGGTCGTCACTGAAGCTTTCTTT. It codes for CASYTGQVVTEAFF.